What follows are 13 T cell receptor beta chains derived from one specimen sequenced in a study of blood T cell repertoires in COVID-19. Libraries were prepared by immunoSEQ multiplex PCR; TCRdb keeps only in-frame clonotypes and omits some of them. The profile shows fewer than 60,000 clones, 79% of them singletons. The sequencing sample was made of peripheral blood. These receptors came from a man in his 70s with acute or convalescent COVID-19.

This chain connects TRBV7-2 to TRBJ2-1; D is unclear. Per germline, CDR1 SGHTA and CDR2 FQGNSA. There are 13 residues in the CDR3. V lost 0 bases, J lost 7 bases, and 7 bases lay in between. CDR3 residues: CASSLAIQNEQFF. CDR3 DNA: TGTGCCAGCAGCTTAGCTATACAAAATGAGCAGTTCTTC.

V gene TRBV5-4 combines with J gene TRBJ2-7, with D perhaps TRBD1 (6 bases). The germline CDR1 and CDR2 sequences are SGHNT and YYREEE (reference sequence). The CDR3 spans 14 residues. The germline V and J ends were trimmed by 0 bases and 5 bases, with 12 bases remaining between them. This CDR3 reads CASSLDRAYDEQYF. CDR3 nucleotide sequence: TGTGCCAGCAGCTTGGACAGGGCGTACGACGAGCAGTACTTC.

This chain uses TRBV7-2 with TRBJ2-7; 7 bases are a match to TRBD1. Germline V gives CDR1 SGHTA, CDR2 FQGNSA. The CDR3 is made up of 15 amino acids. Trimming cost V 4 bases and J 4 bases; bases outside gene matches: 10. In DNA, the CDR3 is TGTGCCAGCAGCTCTAGCCCGGGACAGACTTACGAGCAGTACTTC. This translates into CASSSSPGQTYEQYF.

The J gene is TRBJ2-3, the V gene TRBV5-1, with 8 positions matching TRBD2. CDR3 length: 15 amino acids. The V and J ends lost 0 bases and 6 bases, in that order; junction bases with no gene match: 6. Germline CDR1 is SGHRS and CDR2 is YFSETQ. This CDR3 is CASSLASGGLDTQYF. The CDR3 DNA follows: TGCGCCAGCAGCTTGGCTTCGGGGGGGCTTGATACGCAGTATTTT. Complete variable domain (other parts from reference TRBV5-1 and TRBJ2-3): KAGVTQTPRYLIKTRGQQVTLSCSPISGHRSVSWYQQTPGQGLQFLFEYFSETQRNKGNFPGRFSGRQFSNSRSEMNVSTLELGDSALYLCASSLASGGLDTQYFGPGTRLTVL.

CDR3 DNA: TGTGCCAGCAGTTATCCCCCCCTAGCGGGAATCATTGGGGAAAACATTCAGTACTTC. Protein sequence: CASSYPPLAGIIGENIQYF. This chain links TRBV6-2 or TRBV6-3 with TRBJ2-4; TRBD2 matches 9 bases. V shed 3 bases and J 5 bases; nucleotides not matched to a gene: 17. The CDR3 covers 19 residues. CDR1 MNHEY and CDR2 SVGEGT come from the germline V gene.

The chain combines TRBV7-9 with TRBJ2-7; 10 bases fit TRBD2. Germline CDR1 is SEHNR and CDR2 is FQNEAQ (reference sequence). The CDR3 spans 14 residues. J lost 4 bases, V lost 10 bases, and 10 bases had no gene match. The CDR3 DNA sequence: TGTGCCACGACTCGAGCGGGAGGGCCTTACGAGCAGTACTTC. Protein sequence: CATTRAGGPYEQYF.

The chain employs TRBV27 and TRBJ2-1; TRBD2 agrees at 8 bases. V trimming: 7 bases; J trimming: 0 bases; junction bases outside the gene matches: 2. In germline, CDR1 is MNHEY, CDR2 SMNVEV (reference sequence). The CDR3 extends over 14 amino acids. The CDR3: CASIAGGSYNEQFF. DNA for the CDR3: TGTGCCAGCATTGCGGGGGGCTCCTACAATGAGCAGTTCTTC.

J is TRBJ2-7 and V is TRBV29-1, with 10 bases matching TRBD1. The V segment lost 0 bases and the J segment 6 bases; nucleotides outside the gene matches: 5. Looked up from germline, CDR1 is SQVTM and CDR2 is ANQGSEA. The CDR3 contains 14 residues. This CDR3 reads CSVEDRDRGSEQYF. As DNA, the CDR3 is TGCAGCGTTGAAGATCGGGACAGGGGCAGCGAGCAGTACTTC.

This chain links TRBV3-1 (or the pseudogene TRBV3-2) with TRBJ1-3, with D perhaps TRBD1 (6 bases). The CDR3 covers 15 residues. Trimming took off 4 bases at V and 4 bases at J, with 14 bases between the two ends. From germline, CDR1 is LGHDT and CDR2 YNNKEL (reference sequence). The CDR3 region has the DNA TGTGCCAGCAGCCTACTTGGGGGCTCCGGAAACACCATATATTTT. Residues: CASSLLGGSGNTIYF.

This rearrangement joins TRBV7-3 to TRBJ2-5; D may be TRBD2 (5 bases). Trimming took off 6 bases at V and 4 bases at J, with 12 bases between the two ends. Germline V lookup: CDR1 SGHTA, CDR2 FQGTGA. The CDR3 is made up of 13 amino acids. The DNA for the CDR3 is TGTGCCAGCAGTACTACTAGTGGAGAGACCCAGTACTTC. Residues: CASSTTSGETQYF. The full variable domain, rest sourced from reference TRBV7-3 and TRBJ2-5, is GAGVSQTPSNKVTEKGKYVELRCDPISGHTALYWYRQSLGQGPEFLIYFQGTGAADDSGLPNDRFFAVRPEGSVSTLKIQRTERGDSAVYLCASSTTSGETQYFGPGTRLLVL.

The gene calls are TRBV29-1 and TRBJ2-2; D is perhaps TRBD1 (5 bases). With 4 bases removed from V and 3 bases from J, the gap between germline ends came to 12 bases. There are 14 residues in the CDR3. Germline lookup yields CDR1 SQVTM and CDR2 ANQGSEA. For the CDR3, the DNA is TGCAGCGTTGCCAGGGATCAGGACACCGGGGAGCTGTTTTTT. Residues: CSVARDQDTGELFF.

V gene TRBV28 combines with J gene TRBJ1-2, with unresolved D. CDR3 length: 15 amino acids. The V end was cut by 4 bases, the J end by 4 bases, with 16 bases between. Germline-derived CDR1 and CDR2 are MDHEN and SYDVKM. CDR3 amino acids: CASSSPASFSYGYTF. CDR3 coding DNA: TGTGCCAGCAGTTCCCCAGCGTCCTTTTCCTATGGCTACACCTTC.

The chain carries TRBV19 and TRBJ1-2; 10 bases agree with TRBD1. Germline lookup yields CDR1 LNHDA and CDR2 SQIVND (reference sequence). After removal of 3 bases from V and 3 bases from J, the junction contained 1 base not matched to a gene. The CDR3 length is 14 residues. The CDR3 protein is CASSIGQGDYGYTF. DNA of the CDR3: TGTGCCAGTAGTATCGGACAGGGGGACTATGGCTACACCTTC.